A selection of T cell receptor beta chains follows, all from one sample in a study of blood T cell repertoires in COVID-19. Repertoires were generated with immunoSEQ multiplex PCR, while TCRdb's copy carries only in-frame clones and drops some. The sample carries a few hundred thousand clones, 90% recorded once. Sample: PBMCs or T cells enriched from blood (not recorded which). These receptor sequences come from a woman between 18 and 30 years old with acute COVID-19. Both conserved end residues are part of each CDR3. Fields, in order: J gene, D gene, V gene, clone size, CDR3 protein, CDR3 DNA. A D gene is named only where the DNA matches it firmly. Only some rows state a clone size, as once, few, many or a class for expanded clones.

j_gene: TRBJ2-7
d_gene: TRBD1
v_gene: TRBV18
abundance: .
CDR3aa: CASSPFAPGQGGEQYF
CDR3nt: TGTGCCAGCTCACCGTTTGCCCCGGGACAGGGAGGCGAGCAGTACTTC

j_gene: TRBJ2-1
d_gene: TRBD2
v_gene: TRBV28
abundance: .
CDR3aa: CASSSHTSGSYNEQFF
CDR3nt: TGTGCCAGCAGTTCACATACTAGCGGGTCCTACAATGAGCAGTTCTTC

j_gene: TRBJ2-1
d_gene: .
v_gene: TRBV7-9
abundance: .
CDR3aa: CASSLGGGDGNEQFF
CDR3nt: TGTGCCAGCAGCTTAGGTGGAGGGGATGGGAATGAGCAGTTCTTC

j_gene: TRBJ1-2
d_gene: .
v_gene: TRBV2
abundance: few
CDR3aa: CASSEWLHYGYTF
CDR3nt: TGTGCCAGCAGTGAGTGGCTCCACTATGGCTACACCTTC

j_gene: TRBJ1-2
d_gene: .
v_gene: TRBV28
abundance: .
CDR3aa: CASSFRADRYTF
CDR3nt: TGTGCCAGCAGTTTCAGGGCGGATCGCTACACCTTC

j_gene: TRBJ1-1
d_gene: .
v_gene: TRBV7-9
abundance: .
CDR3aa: CASSLEAGMNTEAFF
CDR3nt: TGTGCCAGCAGCTTAGAGGCAGGCATGAACACTGAAGCTTTCTTT

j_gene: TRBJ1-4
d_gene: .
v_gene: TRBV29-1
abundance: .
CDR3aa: CSVGGAGSEKLFF
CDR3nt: TGCAGCGTTGGCGGCGCCGGGTCCGAAAAACTGTTTTTT

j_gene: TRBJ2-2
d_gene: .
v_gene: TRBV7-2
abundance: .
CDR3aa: CASSLEAGWVLNGGELFF
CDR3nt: TGTGCCAGCAGCTTAGAAGCAGGGTGGGTTCTCAACGGTGGGGAGCTGTTTTTT

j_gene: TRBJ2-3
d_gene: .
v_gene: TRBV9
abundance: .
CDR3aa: CASSPRGAQTDTQYF
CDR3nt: TGTGCCAGCAGCCCTCGGGGGGCACAGACAGATACGCAGTATTTT

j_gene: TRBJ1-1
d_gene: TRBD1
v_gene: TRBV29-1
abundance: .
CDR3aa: CSVPGQALEAFF
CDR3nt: TGCAGCGTGCCGGGACAGGCCCTTGAAGCTTTCTTT

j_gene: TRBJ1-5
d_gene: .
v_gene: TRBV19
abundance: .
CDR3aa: CATTTGGEQPQHF
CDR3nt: TGTGCCACTACGACAGGAGGAGAGCAGCCCCAGCATTTT

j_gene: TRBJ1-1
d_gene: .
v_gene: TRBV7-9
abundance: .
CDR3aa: CASSLWNRATEAFF
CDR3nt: TGTGCCAGCAGCCTCTGGAACAGGGCCACTGAAGCTTTCTTT

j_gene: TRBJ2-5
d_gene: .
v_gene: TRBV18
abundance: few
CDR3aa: CASSPGRLGETQYF
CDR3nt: TGTGCCAGCTCACCGGGCAGGTTGGGAGAGACCCAGTACTTC

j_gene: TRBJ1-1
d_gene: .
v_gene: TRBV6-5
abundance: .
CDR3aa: CASSPGHSLAEAFF
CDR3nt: TGTGCCAGCAGCCCGGGACACTCGCTGGCTGAAGCTTTCTTT

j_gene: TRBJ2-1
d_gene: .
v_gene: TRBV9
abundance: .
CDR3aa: CASSETTLNEQFF
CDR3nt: TGTGCCAGCAGCGAGACTACGCTCAATGAGCAGTTCTTC

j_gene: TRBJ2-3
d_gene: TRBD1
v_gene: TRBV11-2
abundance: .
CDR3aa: CASSPGQSTDTQYF
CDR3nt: TGTGCCAGCAGCCCGGGACAGAGCACAGATACGCAGTATTTT

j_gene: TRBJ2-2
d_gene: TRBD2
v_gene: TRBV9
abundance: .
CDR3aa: CASSVGASTSNTGELFF
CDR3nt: TGTGCCAGCAGCGTAGGGGCTTCGACTAGCAACACCGGGGAGCTGTTTTTT

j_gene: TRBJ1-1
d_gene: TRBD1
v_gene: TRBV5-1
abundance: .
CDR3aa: CASSVQGAINTEAFF
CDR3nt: TGCGCCAGCAGCGTACAGGGGGCTATTAACACTGAAGCTTTCTTT

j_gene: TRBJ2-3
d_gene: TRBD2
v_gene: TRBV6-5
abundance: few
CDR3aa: CASRREREPPDTQYF
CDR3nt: TGTGCCAGCAGGAGGGAGCGGGAGCCCCCAGATACGCAGTATTTT

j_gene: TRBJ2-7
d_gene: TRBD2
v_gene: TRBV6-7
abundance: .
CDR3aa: CASKDGGTSGGTYEQYF
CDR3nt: TGTGCCAGCAAGGACGGTGGGACTAGCGGGGGGACCTACGAGCAGTACTTC

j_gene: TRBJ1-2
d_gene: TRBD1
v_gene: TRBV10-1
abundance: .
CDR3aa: CASSPDRRLPIYGYTF
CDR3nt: TGCGCCAGCAGCCCGGACAGGCGCCTCCCGATCTATGGCTACACCTTC

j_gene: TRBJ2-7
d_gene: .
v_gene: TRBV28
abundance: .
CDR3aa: CASSLLRNEQYF
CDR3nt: TGTGCCAGCAGTTTACTGCGGAACGAGCAGTACTTC

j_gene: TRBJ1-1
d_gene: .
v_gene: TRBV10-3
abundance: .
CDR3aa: CAIRQVENTEAFF
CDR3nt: TGTGCCATCAGGCAAGTAGAGAACACTGAAGCTTTCTTT

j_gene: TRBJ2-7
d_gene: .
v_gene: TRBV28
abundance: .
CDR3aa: CASSLAADRLIAGMYEQYF
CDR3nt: TGTGCCAGCAGTTTGGCAGCGGACAGGCTAATAGCGGGGATGTACGAGCAGTACTTC

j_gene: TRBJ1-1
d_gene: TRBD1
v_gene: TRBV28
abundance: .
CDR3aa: CASSFPGGRRTEAFF
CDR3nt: TGTGCCAGCAGTTTCCCAGGGGGTAGGAGAACTGAAGCTTTCTTT

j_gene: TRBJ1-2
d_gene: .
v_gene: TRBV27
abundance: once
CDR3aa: CASSLAPRGSLDGYTF
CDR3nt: TGTGCCAGCAGTTTGGCCCCCCGGGGTTCGTTGGATGGCTACACCTTC

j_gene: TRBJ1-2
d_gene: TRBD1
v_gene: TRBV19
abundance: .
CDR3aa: CASSTPVKGALFGYTF
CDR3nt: TGTGCCAGTAGTACCCCCGTGAAGGGGGCCCTATTTGGCTACACCTTC

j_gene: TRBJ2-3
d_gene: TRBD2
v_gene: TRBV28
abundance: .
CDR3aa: CASSLSGLVVDTQYF
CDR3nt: TGTGCCAGCAGTTTATCGGGACTAGTCGTCGATACGCAGTATTTT

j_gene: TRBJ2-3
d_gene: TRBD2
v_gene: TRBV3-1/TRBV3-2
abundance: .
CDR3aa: CASSRLAGGTDTQYF
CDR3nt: TGTGCCAGCAGCAGACTAGCGGGAGGCACAGATACGCAGTATTTT

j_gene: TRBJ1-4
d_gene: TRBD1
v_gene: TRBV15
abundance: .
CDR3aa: CATSGRNRGEKLFF
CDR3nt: TGTGCCACCAGCGGTCGAAACAGGGGTGAAAAACTGTTTTTT

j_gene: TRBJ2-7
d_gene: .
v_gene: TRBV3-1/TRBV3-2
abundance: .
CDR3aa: CASSLQEGNEQYF
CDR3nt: TGTGCCAGCAGCCTTCAGGAGGGAAACGAGCAGTACTTC

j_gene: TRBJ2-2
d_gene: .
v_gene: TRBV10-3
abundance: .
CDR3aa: CAISDGPLNTGELFF
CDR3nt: TGTGCCATCAGTGATGGGCCCTTGAACACCGGGGAGCTGTTTTTT

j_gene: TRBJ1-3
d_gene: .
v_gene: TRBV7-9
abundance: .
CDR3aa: CASSKEGGSGNTIYF
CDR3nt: TGTGCCAGCAGCAAAGAAGGAGGTTCTGGAAACACCATATATTTT

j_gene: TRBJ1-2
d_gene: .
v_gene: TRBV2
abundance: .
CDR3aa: CASSEQGGFYGYTF
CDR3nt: TGTGCCAGCAGTGAGCAAGGGGGATTCTATGGCTACACCTTC

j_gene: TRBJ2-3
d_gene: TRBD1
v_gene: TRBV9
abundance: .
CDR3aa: CASSPGGPLADTQYF
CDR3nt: TGTGCCAGCAGCCCAGGGGGCCCTCTTGCAGATACGCAGTATTTT

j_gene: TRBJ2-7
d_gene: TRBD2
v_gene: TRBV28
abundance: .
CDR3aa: CASSLLWEGREQYF
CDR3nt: TGTGCCAGCAGTTTATTGTGGGAGGGCCGCGAGCAGTACTTC

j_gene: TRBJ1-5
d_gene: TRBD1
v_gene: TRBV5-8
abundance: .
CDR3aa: CASSRTGEDSNQPQHF
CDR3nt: TGTGCCAGCAGTCGGACAGGGGAAGATAGCAATCAGCCCCAGCATTTT

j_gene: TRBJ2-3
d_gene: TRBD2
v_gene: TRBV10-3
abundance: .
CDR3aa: CASTAREGTDTQYF
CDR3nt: TGTGCCTCCACGGCGCGGGAGGGTACAGATACGCAGTATTTT

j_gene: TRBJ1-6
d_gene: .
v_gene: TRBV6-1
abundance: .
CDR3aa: CASSDLGSSYNSPLHF
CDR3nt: TGTGCCAGCAGTGACTTAGGGAGCTCCTATAATTCACCCCTCCACTTT

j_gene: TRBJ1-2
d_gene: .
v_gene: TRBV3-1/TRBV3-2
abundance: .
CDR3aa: CASSQDYQTFNYGYTF
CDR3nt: TGTGCCAGCAGCCAAGATTACCAGACTTTTAACTATGGCTACACCTTC

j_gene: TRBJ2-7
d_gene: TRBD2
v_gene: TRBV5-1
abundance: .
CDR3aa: CASSLESSGPYEQYF
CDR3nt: TGCGCCAGCAGCTTGGAATCTAGCGGGCCCTACGAGCAGTACTTC

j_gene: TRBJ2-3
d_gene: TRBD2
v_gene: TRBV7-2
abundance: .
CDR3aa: CASSLVTSTTDTQYF
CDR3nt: TGTGCCAGCAGCTTAGTGACTAGCACCACAGATACGCAGTATTTT

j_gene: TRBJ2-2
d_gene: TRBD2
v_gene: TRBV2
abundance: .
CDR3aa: CASRASGRRELFF
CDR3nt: TGTGCCAGCAGGGCTAGCGGGAGAAGGGAGCTGTTTTTT

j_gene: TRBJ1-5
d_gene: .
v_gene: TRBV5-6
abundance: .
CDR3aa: CASSYYTGTGVREPQHF
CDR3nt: TGTGCCAGCAGCTATTACACCGGGACGGGAGTTCGGGAGCCCCAGCATTTT

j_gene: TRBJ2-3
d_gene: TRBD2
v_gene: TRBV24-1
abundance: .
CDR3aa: CATSDFQGGLATDTQYF
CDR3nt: TGTGCCACCAGTGATTTCCAGGGGGGACTAGCAACAGATACGCAGTATTTT

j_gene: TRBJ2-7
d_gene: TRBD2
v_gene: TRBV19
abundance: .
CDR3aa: CASSTGLAGKDSSYEQYF
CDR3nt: TGTGCCAGTAGTACCGGACTAGCGGGAAAGGATAGCTCCTACGAGCAGTACTTC

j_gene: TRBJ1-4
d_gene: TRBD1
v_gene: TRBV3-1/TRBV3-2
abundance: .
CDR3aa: CASSTGYNEKLFF
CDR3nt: TGTGCCAGCTCGACAGGGTATAATGAAAAACTGTTTTTT

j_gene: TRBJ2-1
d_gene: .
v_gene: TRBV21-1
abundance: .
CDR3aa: CASSKGGTPPYNEQFF
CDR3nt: TGTGCCAGCAGCAAAGGAGGGACTCCTCCTTACAATGAGCAGTTCTTC

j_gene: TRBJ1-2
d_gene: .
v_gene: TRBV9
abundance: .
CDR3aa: CASSALGGNYGYTF
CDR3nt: TGTGCCAGCAGCGCTCTGGGAGGGAACTATGGCTACACCTTC

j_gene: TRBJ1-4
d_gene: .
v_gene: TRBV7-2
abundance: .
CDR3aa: CASSLALGVANEKLFF
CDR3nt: TGTGCCAGCAGCTTAGCCCTAGGTGTGGCTAATGAAAAACTGTTTTTT

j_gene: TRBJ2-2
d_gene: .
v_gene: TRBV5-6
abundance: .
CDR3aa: CASSLWAGINTGELFF
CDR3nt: TGTGCCAGCAGCTTGTGGGCGGGGATAAACACCGGGGAGCTGTTTTTT

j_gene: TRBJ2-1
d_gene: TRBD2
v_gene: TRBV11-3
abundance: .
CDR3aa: CASSLDGLAGGEQFF
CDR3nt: TGTGCCAGCAGCTTAGACGGACTAGCGGGAGGTGAGCAGTTCTTC